This section outlines one TCR beta chain sequence together with its context. The target of this receptor is not known. There are no base qualities to consult, and no much larger clone falls within one base. This sample is part of a study of shared clonotypes between healthy human individuals (dated by TCRdb to 2019 to 2021). For context, the study as a whole: The cohort comprised a couple of women and a few men aged 18 to 49 years. To estimate repertoire size and how much clonotypes are shared between individuals, the study performed deep sequencing of blood TCR repertoires from about five healthy adults. Each donor's leukapheresis produced roughly between roughly 0.85 and 10 billion PBMCs. To increase sequencing depth and limit assay-specific biases, different laboratories used diverse techniques to prepare libraries and sequence TCR repertoires. Overall study outcomes, separate from this receptor: Based on pairwise subsampling, the degree of clonotype sharing among donors was expected to be affected by sequencing depth. Sampling was restricted to blood, and TCR repertoires in tissues likely differ from the TCR repertoires found in blood. Because the study included a small number of donors, the genetic and exposure-history diversity represented was limited.

The donors were healthy, HIV-negative adults with no recently reported acute infections or vaccinations. Every donor was a Caucasian adult residing in Nashville, Tennessee, USA. For unsorted samples, 90 million or so PBMCs were counted and genomic DNA was extracted with the QIAamp DNA Blood Mini kit. After blood collection by leukapheresis, PBMCs were isolated using Ficoll-Histopaque density gradient centrifugation and then cryopreserved in the vapor phase of liquid nitrogen. V and J lose 7 bases and 0 bases, and a span of 9 bases separates them. The germline V gene provides CDR1 SQVTM and CDR2 ANQGSEA. The CDR3 spans 12 residues, from the cysteine through the phenylalanine. Of all the DNA, just the CDR3 is kept, 36 bases in frame from base 1. Using the deep immunoSEQ assay, multiplex PCR amplified TCR CDR3 regions from genomic DNA. Extracted genomic DNA from each cell subset was distributed evenly across all wells of several immunoSEQ 96-well plates, and each plate was treated as a replicate. For unsorted PBMC, roughly 0.3 ug genomic DNA, equal to approximately 30,000 T cell genomes, was loaded into each replicate PCR. Ten immunoSEQ deep assay plates were used to sequence unsorted PBMC genomic DNA. Purified libraries were quantified with a Qubit 3.0 fluorometer, sized on a Bioanalyzer 2100, and re-quantified with the KAPA Library Quantification kit. A separate single-read 150-cycle Illumina NextSeq 550 flow cell was used to sequence each immunoSEQ 96-well plate. The original methods were these. The immunoSEQ output contained only junctional sequences without quality scores, so filtering could not match that applied to full-length reads. To assign V/J genes and CDR3, sequences were annotated against IMGT germline references using PyIR, a Python wrapper for IgBLAST v1.9. Reads with weak V/J assignments (E-value above 1e-6), missing CDR3, stop codons, out-of-frame junctions, or ambiguous translated residues were removed. V3J clonotypes were defined as sequences sharing an identical inferred V gene, J gene, and CDR3 amino acid sequence. The percentage overlap between two repertoires was calculated by dividing the number of shared unique clonotypes by the size of the smaller repertoire. Richness of each repertoire was evaluated using RTK rarefaction, the Chao1 estimator, and Recon v2.1 estimates of unobserved clonotypes. TCRdb retrieved this table from immuneACCESS and kept in-frame rearrangements only. Not all clones are present; in checked studies, unresolved V genes account for under half, and no reason is known for the remainder. V and J calls and clone size come straight from that table; D and trimming were deduced from the DNA. The table for this sample lists 500,000 to 650,000 clones; roughly 79% of them were counted only once. The ten largest clones represent around 12% of the sample.

The source is a woman aged 40 to 50 in good health. Some clones in this sample may be carry-over from other donors' samples. The chain joins TRBV29-1 to TRBJ1-1; no D gene is confidently identified. The sample was PBMCs. This receptor has the CDR3 CSAGSLNTEAFF. The sequenced DNA is TGCAGCGCCGGCAGTTTGAACACTGAAGCTTTCTTT.